This T cell receptor (beta chain) appears in the sequencing data of a study of shared clonotypes between healthy human individuals. Across the study: The composition of the donors was a couple of women and a few men aged 18 to 49.

Both subsets, CD45RA+ naive and CD45RA-negative memory, were split from the CD4+ cells. Trimming cost V 4 bases and J 7 bases, with 14 bases left between them. CDR1 and CDR2 from the germline V gene are MNHNS and SASEGT. This CDR3 comprises 14 residues. The authors distributed each subset's genomic DNA evenly over several immunoSEQ plates. The protocol was immunoSEQ multiplex PCR, while the TCRdb copy is restricted to in-frame clones and leaves out a portion. The table lists approximately 2.5 million clones, under 95% of them singletons. The chain is built from TRBV6-1 and TRBJ2-1; the D gene is possibly TRBD1 (6 bases). This receptor was obtained from a man younger than 30 in good health. Some clones in this sample may be carry-over from other donors' samples. The specimen was naive CD4+ T cells from PBMCs. Noted subset: CD45RA+ positively selected. CDR3 DNA sequence: TGTGCCAGCAGTGGTTCAGGGGCAAGGAATGAGCAGTTCTTC. Protein sequence: CASSGSGARNEQFF.